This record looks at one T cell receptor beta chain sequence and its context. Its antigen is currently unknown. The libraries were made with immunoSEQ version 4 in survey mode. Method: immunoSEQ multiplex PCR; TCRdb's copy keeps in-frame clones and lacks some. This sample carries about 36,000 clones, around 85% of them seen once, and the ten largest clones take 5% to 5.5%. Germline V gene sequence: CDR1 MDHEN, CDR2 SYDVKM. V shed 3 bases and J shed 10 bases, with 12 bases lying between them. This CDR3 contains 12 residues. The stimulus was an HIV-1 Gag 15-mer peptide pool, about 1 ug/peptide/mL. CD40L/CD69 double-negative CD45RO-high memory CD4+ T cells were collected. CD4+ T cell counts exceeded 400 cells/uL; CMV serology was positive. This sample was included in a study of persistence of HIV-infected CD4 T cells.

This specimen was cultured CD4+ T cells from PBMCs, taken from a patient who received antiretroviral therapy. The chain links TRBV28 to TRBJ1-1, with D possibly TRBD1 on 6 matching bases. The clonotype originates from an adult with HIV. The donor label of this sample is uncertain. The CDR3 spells CASSFGGGRAFF. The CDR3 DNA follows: TGTGCCAGCAGTTTTGGGGGGGGCAGAGCTTTCTTT.